Listed below are T cell receptor beta chains from one sample, sequenced in a study of blood T cell repertoires in COVID-19. Sequencing used immunoSEQ multiplex PCR; TCRdb keeps in-frame clones, though not all of them. The table records 80,000 to 130,000 clones, approximately 88% of them present only once. Sample: peripheral blood. These receptors were taken from an older woman with acute or convalescent COVID-19. The CDR3 runs from the conserved cysteine through the conserved F or W. The order of the fields is clone size, V gene, J gene, D gene, CDR3 DNA, CDR3 protein. A D gene is named only where the DNA matches it firmly. The size of a clone is reported for some rows only, either as once, few or many, or as a class for expanded clones.

clone size: NA; V gene: TRBV5-6; J gene: TRBJ2-2; D gene: NA; CDR3 DNA: TGTGCCAGCAGCTTGATCGGGGTTAGGGCCGGGGACGGGGAGCTGTTTTTT; CDR3 protein: CASSLIGVRAGDGELFF
clone size: NA; V gene: TRBV6-6; J gene: TRBJ1-2; D gene: NA; CDR3 DNA: TGTGCCAGCAGCCAGTCCGGCAGGGTTGAATTCGGTGGCTACACCTTC; CDR3 protein: CASSQSGRVEFGGYTF
clone size: NA; V gene: TRBV9; J gene: TRBJ2-7; D gene: NA; CDR3 DNA: TGTGCCAGCAGCTTAGGGCAGGGTAAGAACGAGCAGTACTTC; CDR3 protein: CASSLGQGKNEQYF
clone size: once; V gene: TRBV18; J gene: TRBJ1-1; D gene: NA; CDR3 DNA: TGTGCCAGCTCACCCTCTTCGGTTACTGAAGCTTTCTTT; CDR3 protein: CASSPSSVTEAFF
clone size: NA; V gene: TRBV2; J gene: TRBJ1-5; D gene: TRBD1; CDR3 DNA: TGTGCCAGCAGTGCGGACAGGGTTAGCGATCAGCCCCAGCATTTT; CDR3 protein: CASSADRVSDQPQHF
clone size: once; V gene: TRBV19; J gene: TRBJ1-4; D gene: NA; CDR3 DNA: TGTGCCAGTTGTACCGTTCGTAATGAAAAACTGTTTTTT; CDR3 protein: CASCTVRNEKLFF
clone size: NA; V gene: TRBV9; J gene: TRBJ1-6; D gene: NA; CDR3 DNA: TGTGCCAGCAGCTCCGGACCCGGGGAACCCCTCCACTTT; CDR3 protein: CASSSGPGEPLHF
clone size: NA; V gene: TRBV28; J gene: TRBJ2-7; D gene: NA; CDR3 DNA: TGTGCCAGCAGTTTAAGGCCTAGCGAGGCCTACGAGCAGTACTTC; CDR3 protein: CASSLRPSEAYEQYF
clone size: NA; V gene: TRBV9; J gene: TRBJ2-2; D gene: NA; CDR3 DNA: TGTGCCAGCAGCGTAGTCACGAACACCGGGGAGCTGTTTTTT; CDR3 protein: CASSVVTNTGELFF
clone size: few; V gene: TRBV18; J gene: TRBJ1-5; D gene: NA; CDR3 DNA: TGTGCCAGCTCCCCGGTGCTGGTTCAGGCCCCGGATCAGCCCCAGCATTTT; CDR3 protein: CASSPVLVQAPDQPQHF
clone size: NA; V gene: TRBV27; J gene: TRBJ1-2; D gene: NA; CDR3 DNA: TGTGCCAGCAGGATTACAGGGTCCTATGGCTACACCTTC; CDR3 protein: CASRITGSYGYTF
clone size: once; V gene: TRBV4-2; J gene: TRBJ2-3; D gene: NA; CDR3 DNA: TGTGCCAGCAGCCAAGCTACCGACAGGTCCCCGACGGGGACGCAGTATTTT; CDR3 protein: CASSQATDRSPTGTQYF
clone size: NA; V gene: TRBV6-6; J gene: TRBJ1-2; D gene: NA; CDR3 DNA: TGTGCCAGCCGCTATCCCTTTCTAGGGGGGGACTATGGCTACACCTTC; CDR3 protein: CASRYPFLGGDYGYTF
clone size: NA; V gene: TRBV3-1/TRBV3-2; J gene: TRBJ1-1; D gene: NA; CDR3 DNA: TGTGCCAGCAGCCGAGCAGGGCGCCTCATGAACACTGAAGCTTTCTTT; CDR3 protein: CASSRAGRLMNTEAFF
clone size: NA; V gene: TRBV7-9; J gene: TRBJ1-5; D gene: NA; CDR3 DNA: TGTGCCAGCAGCTTCGACAGCGGGAATCAGCCCCAGCATTTT; CDR3 protein: CASSFDSGNQPQHF
clone size: NA; V gene: TRBV19; J gene: TRBJ2-2; D gene: NA; CDR3 DNA: TGTGCCAGTAGTAACCAGGGTACCACCGGGGAGCTGTTTTTT; CDR3 protein: CASSNQGTTGELFF
clone size: NA; V gene: TRBV19; J gene: TRBJ1-1; D gene: NA; CDR3 DNA: TGTGCCAGTAGTATGACAATGAACACTGAAGCTTTCTTT; CDR3 protein: CASSMTMNTEAFF
clone size: once; V gene: TRBV11-2; J gene: TRBJ2-1; D gene: TRBD2; CDR3 DNA: TGTGCCAGCAGCTTAATAGCGGGGGGCAATGAGCAGTTCTTC; CDR3 protein: CASSLIAGGNEQFF
clone size: NA; V gene: TRBV11-2; J gene: TRBJ1-1; D gene: NA; CDR3 DNA: TGTGCCAGCAGCTTATTCGGGAACACTGAAGCTTTCTTT; CDR3 protein: CASSLFGNTEAFF
clone size: NA; V gene: TRBV5-1; J gene: TRBJ2-5; D gene: NA; CDR3 DNA: TGCGCCAGCAGCGCAGGATCAGGATTTCAAGAGACCCAGTACTTC; CDR3 protein: CASSAGSGFQETQYF
clone size: NA; V gene: TRBV7-9; J gene: TRBJ1-5; D gene: TRBD1; CDR3 DNA: TGTGCCAGCAGCTTCACAGGGGACGGTCAGCCCCAGCATTTT; CDR3 protein: CASSFTGDGQPQHF
clone size: NA; V gene: TRBV9; J gene: TRBJ2-2; D gene: NA; CDR3 DNA: TGTGCCAGCAGCGCCTTCTGGAGGGGTGCCGGGGAGCTGTTTTTT; CDR3 protein: CASSAFWRGAGELFF
clone size: NA; V gene: TRBV7-2; J gene: TRBJ2-2; D gene: TRBD2; CDR3 DNA: TGTGCCAGCAGGGATGCTAGCGGGAGTCGTACCGGGGAGCTGTTTTTT; CDR3 protein: CASRDASGSRTGELFF
clone size: NA; V gene: TRBV29-1; J gene: TRBJ2-5; D gene: NA; CDR3 DNA: TGCAGCGTTGAAGACCCACTCCAAGAGACCCAGTACTTC; CDR3 protein: CSVEDPLQETQYF
clone size: NA; V gene: TRBV19; J gene: TRBJ1-2; D gene: NA; CDR3 DNA: TGTGCCAGTAGGGGGCAGGGCCGGTATGGCTACACCTTC; CDR3 protein: CASRGQGRYGYTF
clone size: NA; V gene: TRBV28; J gene: TRBJ2-5; D gene: NA; CDR3 DNA: TGTGCCAGCAGTTTTTGGGTAGCATCGGAGACCCAGTACTTC; CDR3 protein: CASSFWVASETQYF
clone size: NA; V gene: TRBV18; J gene: TRBJ1-1; D gene: NA; CDR3 DNA: TGTGCCAGCTCACCCCGAGGTCTAATGAACACTGAAGCTTTCTTT; CDR3 protein: CASSPRGLMNTEAFF
clone size: NA; V gene: TRBV6-1; J gene: TRBJ2-1; D gene: TRBD2; CDR3 DNA: TGTGCCAGCAGTGAAGCGTCGGGACTAGCTAACTATGAGCAGTTCTTC; CDR3 protein: CASSEASGLANYEQFF
clone size: NA; V gene: TRBV7-3; J gene: TRBJ1-1; D gene: TRBD1; CDR3 DNA: TGTGCCAGCAGCCCAAGGGACAGCGAGGGAGCTTTCTTT; CDR3 protein: CASSPRDSEGAFF
clone size: NA; V gene: TRBV4-2; J gene: TRBJ2-7; D gene: NA; CDR3 DNA: TGTGCCAGCAGCCAACAAAGACTGGCCTACGAGCAGTACTTC; CDR3 protein: CASSQQRLAYEQYF
clone size: NA; V gene: TRBV7-9; J gene: TRBJ1-3; D gene: NA; CDR3 DNA: TGTGCCAGCAGCTTATTGGGGAGCACCATATATTTT; CDR3 protein: CASSLLGSTIYF
clone size: NA; V gene: TRBV5-3; J gene: TRBJ2-1; D gene: NA; CDR3 DNA: TGTGCCAGAAGACCGGGACAGGGCCTTAGCGGGAAGGGCTATGAGCAGTTCTTC; CDR3 protein: CARRPGQGLSGKGYEQFF
clone size: NA; V gene: TRBV14; J gene: TRBJ2-1; D gene: TRBD2; CDR3 DNA: TGTGCCAGCAGCCGCCTCGGCAGCGGGGCCTACAATGAGCAGTTCTTC; CDR3 protein: CASSRLGSGAYNEQFF
clone size: NA; V gene: TRBV6-5; J gene: TRBJ2-7; D gene: NA; CDR3 DNA: TGTGCCAGCAGTTCCCGGGACAATTCCTACGAGCAGTACTTC; CDR3 protein: CASSSRDNSYEQYF
clone size: NA; V gene: TRBV6-5; J gene: TRBJ1-2; D gene: NA; CDR3 DNA: TGTGCCAGCAGTTACGGGCCGAGACAGTTATCCTACACCTTC; CDR3 protein: CASSYGPRQLSYTF
clone size: NA; V gene: TRBV1; J gene: TRBJ1-1; D gene: NA; CDR3 DNA: TGCACCAGCAGCCCACGAGATCGTGGGGAGAAACTGAACACTGAAGCTTTCTTT; CDR3 protein: CTSSPRDRGEKLNTEAFF
clone size: NA; V gene: TRBV19; J gene: TRBJ2-7; D gene: NA; CDR3 DNA: TGTGCCAGTAGTAACCCGGGCTCCTACGAGCAGTACTTC; CDR3 protein: CASSNPGSYEQYF
clone size: NA; V gene: TRBV21-1; J gene: TRBJ2-5; D gene: NA; CDR3 DNA: TGTGCCAGCAGCAAAGCGCGTCAGGGTAAGGCAGAGACCCAGTACTTC; CDR3 protein: CASSKARQGKAETQYF
clone size: once; V gene: TRBV6-5; J gene: TRBJ1-1; D gene: TRBD1; CDR3 DNA: TGTGCCAGCAGTTACTACCGGGACAGGGTGAACACTGAAGCTTTCTTT; CDR3 protein: CASSYYRDRVNTEAFF
clone size: NA; V gene: TRBV9; J gene: TRBJ2-1; D gene: TRBD2; CDR3 DNA: TGTGCCAGCAGCGTAGTGGCCCATGGCGGCGGGAGTGAGCAGTTCTTC; CDR3 protein: CASSVVAHGGGSEQFF
clone size: few; V gene: TRBV4-1; J gene: TRBJ2-1; D gene: TRBD1; CDR3 DNA: TGCGCCAGCAGCCAAGGGACCGGGACAGGGTGTCTCTTC; CDR3 protein: CASSQGTGTGCLF
clone size: NA; V gene: TRBV6-5; J gene: TRBJ1-5; D gene: TRBD1; CDR3 DNA: TGTGCCAGCAGCCCCGGGACAGTAAGCAATCAGCCCCAGCATTTT; CDR3 protein: CASSPGTVSNQPQHF
clone size: NA; V gene: TRBV7-9; J gene: TRBJ2-1; D gene: TRBD2; CDR3 DNA: TGTGCCAGCAGTCAAACTAGCGATTACAATGAGCAGTTCTTC; CDR3 protein: CASSQTSDYNEQFF
clone size: once; V gene: TRBV6-5; J gene: TRBJ2-5; D gene: TRBD2; CDR3 DNA: TGTGCCAGCAGCCAAGCGGGAGGTAAAGAGACCCAGTACTTC; CDR3 protein: CASSQAGGKETQYF
clone size: NA; V gene: TRBV4-1; J gene: TRBJ2-1; D gene: NA; CDR3 DNA: TGCGCCAGCAGCCAAGATCACTTAGGACTATCCGACGGCAATGAGCAGTTCTTC; CDR3 protein: CASSQDHLGLSDGNEQFF